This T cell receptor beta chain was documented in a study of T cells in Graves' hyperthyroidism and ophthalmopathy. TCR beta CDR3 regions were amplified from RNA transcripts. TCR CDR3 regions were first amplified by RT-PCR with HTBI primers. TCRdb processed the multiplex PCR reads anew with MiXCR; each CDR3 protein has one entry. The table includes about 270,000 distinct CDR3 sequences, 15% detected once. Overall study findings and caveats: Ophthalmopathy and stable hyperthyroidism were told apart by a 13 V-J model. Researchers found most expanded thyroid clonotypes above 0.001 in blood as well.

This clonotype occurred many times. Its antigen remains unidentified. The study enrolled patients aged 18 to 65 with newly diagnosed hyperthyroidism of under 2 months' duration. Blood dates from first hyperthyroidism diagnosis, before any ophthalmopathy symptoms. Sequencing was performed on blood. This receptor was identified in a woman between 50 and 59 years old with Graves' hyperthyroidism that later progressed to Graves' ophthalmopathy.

CDR3 in amino acids: CASSLVQNSDTQYF. CDR3 bases: TGCGCCAGCAGCTTGGTCCAGAATTCCGATACGCAGTATTTT. The rearrangement links TRBV5-1 to TRBJ2-3; D is ambiguous. Looked up from germline, CDR1 is SGHRS and CDR2 is YFSETQ. The CDR3 extends over 14 amino acids. The V end was cut by 0 bases, the J end by 6 bases, with 11 bases between.